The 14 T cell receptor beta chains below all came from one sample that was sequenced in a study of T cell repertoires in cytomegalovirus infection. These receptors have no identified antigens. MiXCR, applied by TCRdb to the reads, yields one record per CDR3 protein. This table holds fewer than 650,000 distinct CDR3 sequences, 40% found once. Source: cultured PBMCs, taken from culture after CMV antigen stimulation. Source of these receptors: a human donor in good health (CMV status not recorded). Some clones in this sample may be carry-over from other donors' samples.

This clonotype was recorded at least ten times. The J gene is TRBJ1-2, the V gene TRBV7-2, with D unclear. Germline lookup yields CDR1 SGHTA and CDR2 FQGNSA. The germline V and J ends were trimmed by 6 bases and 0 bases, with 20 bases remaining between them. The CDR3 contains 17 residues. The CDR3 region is CASRTRSDRPTNYGYTF. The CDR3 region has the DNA TGTGCCAGCAGAACCCGGTCGGACCGCCCTACTAACTATGGCTACACCTTC.

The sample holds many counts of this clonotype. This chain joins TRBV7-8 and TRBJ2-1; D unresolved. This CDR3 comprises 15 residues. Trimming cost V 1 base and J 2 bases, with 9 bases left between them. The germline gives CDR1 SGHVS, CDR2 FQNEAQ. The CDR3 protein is CASSLGTFTYNEQFF. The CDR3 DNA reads TGTGCCAGCAGCTTAGGTACTTTCACCTACAATGAGCAGTTCTTC.

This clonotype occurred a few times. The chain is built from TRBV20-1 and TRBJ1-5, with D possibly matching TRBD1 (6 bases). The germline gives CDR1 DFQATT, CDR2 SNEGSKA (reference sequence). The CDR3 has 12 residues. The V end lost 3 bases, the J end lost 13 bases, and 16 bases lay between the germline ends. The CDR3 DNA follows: TGCAGTGCTAGGGGCAATGTGGACAGTCAGCATTTT. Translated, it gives CSARGNVDSQHF.

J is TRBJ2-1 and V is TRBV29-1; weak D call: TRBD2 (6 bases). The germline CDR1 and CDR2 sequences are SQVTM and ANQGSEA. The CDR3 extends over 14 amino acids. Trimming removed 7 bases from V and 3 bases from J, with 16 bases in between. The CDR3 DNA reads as TGCAGCGCCGAAAACCCCGGGGGCTACAATGAGCAGTTCTTC. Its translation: CSAENPGGYNEQFF.

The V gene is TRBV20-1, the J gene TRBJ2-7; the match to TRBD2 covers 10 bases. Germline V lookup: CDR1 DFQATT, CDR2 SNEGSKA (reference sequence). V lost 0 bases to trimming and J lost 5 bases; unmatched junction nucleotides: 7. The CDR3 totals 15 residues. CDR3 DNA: TGCAGTGCTAGAGATCCTCTAGCGGGGGTCGACGAGCAGTACTTC. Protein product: CSARDPLAGVDEQYF.

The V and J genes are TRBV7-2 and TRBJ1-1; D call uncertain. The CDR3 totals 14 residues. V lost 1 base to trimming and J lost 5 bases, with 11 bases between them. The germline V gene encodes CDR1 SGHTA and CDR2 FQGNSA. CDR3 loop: CASSLVYRRTEAFF. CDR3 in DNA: TGTGCCAGCAGCTTAGTGTACCGACGGACTGAAGCTTTCTTT. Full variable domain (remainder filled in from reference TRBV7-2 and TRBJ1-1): GAGVSQSPSNKVTEKGKDVELRCDPISGHTALYWYRQSLGQGLEFLIYFQGNSAPDKSGLPSDRFSAERTGGSVSTLTIQRTQQEDSAVYLCASSLVYRRTEAFFGQGTRLTVV.

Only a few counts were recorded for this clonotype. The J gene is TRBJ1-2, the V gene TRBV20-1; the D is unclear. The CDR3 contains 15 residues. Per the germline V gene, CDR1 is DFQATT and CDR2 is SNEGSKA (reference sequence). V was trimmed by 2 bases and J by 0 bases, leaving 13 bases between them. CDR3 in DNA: TGCAGTGCTAGATCCCCAGCGGCAGCTAACTATGGCTACACCTTC. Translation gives CSARSPAAANYGYTF.

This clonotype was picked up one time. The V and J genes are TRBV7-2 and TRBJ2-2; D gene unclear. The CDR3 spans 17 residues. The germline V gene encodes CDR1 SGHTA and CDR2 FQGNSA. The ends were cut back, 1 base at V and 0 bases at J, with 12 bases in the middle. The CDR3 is CASSLVSTRTNTGELFF. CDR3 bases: TGTGCCAGCAGCTTAGTGTCGACCAGGACGAACACCGGGGAGCTGTTTTTT.

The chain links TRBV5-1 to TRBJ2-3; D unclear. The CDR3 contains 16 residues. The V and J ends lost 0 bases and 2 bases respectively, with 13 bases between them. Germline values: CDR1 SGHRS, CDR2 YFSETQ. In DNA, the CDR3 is TGCGCCAGCAGCTTGGGGGTTCCGGGCTTCACAGATACGCAGTATTTT. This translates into CASSLGVPGFTDTQYF.

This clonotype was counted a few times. DNA of the CDR3: TGTGCCAGTAGTATTAGGGGGACCCGCAATCAGCCCCAGCATTTT. It specifies CASSIRGTRNQPQHF. This sequence joins TRBV19 and TRBJ1-5; TRBD1 is a possible D gene (6 bases). Germline assignment: CDR1 LNHDA and CDR2 SQIVND (reference sequence). V lost 3 bases, J lost 2 bases, and 11 bases lay in between. This CDR3 spans 15 amino acids.

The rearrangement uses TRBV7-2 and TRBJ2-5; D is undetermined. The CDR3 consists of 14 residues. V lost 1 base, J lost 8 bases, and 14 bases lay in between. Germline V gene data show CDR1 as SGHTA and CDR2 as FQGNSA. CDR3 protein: CASSLGTGSRTQYF. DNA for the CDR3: TGTGCCAGCAGCTTAGGAACCGGGTCCAGAACCCAGTACTTC.

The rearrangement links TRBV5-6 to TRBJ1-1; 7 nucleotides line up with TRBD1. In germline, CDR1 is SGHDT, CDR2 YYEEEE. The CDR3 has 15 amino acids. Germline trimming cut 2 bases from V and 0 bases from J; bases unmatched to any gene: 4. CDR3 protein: CASSLRGRVNTEAFF. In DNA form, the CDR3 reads TGTGCCAGCAGCTTAAGGGGGCGAGTGAACACTGAAGCTTTCTTT.

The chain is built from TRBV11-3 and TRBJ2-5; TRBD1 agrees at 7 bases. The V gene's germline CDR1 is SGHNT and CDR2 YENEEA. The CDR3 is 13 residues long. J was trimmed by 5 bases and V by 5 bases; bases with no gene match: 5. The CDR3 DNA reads TGTGCCAGCAGCACAGGGGTTAGCGAGACCCAGTACTTC. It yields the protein CASSTGVSETQYF.

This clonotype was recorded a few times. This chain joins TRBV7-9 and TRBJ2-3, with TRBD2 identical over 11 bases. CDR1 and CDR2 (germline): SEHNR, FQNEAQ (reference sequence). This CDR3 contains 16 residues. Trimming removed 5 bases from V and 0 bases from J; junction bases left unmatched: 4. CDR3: CASSRRTSGSTDTQYF. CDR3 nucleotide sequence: TGTGCCAGCAGCCGCAGGACTAGCGGGAGCACAGATACGCAGTATTTT.